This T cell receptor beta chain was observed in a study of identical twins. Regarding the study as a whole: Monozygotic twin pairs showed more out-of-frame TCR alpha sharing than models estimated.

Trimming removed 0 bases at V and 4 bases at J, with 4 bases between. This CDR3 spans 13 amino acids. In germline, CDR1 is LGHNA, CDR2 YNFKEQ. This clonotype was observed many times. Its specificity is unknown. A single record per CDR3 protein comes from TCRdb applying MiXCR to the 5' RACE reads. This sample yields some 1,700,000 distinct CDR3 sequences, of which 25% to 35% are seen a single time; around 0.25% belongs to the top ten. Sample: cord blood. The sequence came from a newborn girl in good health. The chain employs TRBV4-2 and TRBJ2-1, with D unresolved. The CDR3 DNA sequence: TGTGCCAGCAGCCAAGACCAGTACAATGAGCAGTTCTTC. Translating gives CASSQDQYNEQFF.